This TCR beta chain was profiled in a study of cytomegalovirus exposure and HLA in healthy donors (TCRdb year 2017). Some background on the complete study: In an earlier analysis of 587 of the donors, under 300 Gb of sequence data and 100 million or so unique TCR beta sequences from some 170 million T cells were reported. Five DR-DQ haplotypes were handled as single units for association and clustering, since linkage in the cohort was strong. HLA typing included class I and class II loci at four-digit resolution. The study combined high-throughput TCR immunosequencing, statistical association of individual TCRs with disease status, and machine learning to predict cytomegalovirus infection status. A later analysis re-examined previously published TCR beta repertoires from roughly 650 donors and added high-resolution HLA genotyping to investigate patterns of TCR occurrence. In addition to the first cohort of 666 subjects, a separate validation cohort of over 90 different subjects was used. Of the 300 to 450 genotyped donors, approximately 82% fell in the genetic ancestry cluster associated with self-reported Caucasian donors. About 330 gigabases of sequencing data and around 85 million unique TCR sequences made up an early release that covered under 750 HLA-typed donors. In the later analysis, no new phenotypic data were used to find candidate immune exposures; instead, reliance was placed on TCR beta sequences and their occurrence across donors. All discovery cohort repertoires had been generated on a single sequencing platform. Alongside the repertoire data, information on donor age, sex, ethnicity and CMV serostatus was compiled. The study aimed to test whether cataloging public T cell receptors could reveal signatures of past pathogen exposure. Using immunosequencing, the study profiled T cell repertoires from 666 subjects and related those repertoires to cytomegalovirus serostatus. In a later genetic analysis, genome-wide SNP genotypes for about 60% of the 666 donors were used, and that subset was treated as a discovery cohort. An earlier analysis of several hundred of the donors applied high-throughput TCR beta sequencing to assess whether each TCR beta V gene segment acted as functional or pseudogenic. The number of donors typed differed by locus, with roughly 620-630 for A, B, C, DRB1 and DQB1, roughly 550 for DQA1, 600 to 610 for DPA1, and some 440 for DPB1. Among a few hundred genotyped donors of the cohort, an average of approximately 230,000 unique TCR beta nucleotide sequences were sequenced per donor, roughly 20% of them non-productive.

Overall study results and their limits: The study gave a list of over 150 TCR beta chains associated with cytomegalovirus. Sequencing depth was assumed to be roughly uniform across donors in the presence/absence analyses, though that assumption may not hold. According to the authors, the approach could potentially be generalized to other disease states and immunological phenotypes. In an earlier analysis of around 500 of the donors, most TCR beta V segments appeared in productive rearrangements about 87% or about 30% of the time, broadly matching IMGT annotations. When HLA alleles, especially DR and DQ, strongly co-occurred, TCR associations were difficult to assign to individual alleles. A few of the identified cytomegalovirus-associated TCR beta chains were confirmed in vitro to be specific for cytomegalovirus antigens. According to a later analysis, most CMV-associated TCR beta chains appeared to be HLA-restricted, and the HLA associations seemed to be driven largely by CMV exposure. In a later analysis, TCR association rates were found to vary across HLA loci, with the most associated TCRs seen for DRB1 alleles and the fewest for HLA-C alleles. Most TCR sequences were observed very rarely across donors, whereas some public TCRs were present in many individuals. In both the original and validation cohorts, the classifier was reported to diagnose cytomegalovirus status with high specificity and sensitivity. According to a later genetic analysis, donors in an Asian-associated ancestry cluster had fewer N-insertions in productive TCRs than the approximately 630-donor mean. In a later analysis, several top co-occurrence clusters were reported to appear linked to parvovirus B19, influenza, CMV and Epstein-Barr virus. Some 16 rarely observed V segments, including chromosome 9 orphons, were excluded from the earlier analysis of some 590 of the donors because counts were too low. Because some donors lacked HLA typing at each locus, the association tests relied only on the typed subset. Immune exposure information for the cohort was limited to CMV serostatus. A further reported finding was that TCR beta sequences accurately predicted the HLA-A and HLA-B alleles for most subjects in the first cohort. This cohort had only TCR beta chains sequenced, and the lack of alpha or paired-chain data limited which features could be detected. Correlated functional status among segregating V segments might reflect linkage disequilibrium, but an unknown experimental factor could not be ruled out. A group of highly shared sequence variants was considered likely to be a technical artifact of the sequencing pipeline. At a false discovery rate of 0.05, a later analysis linked 16,000 or so TCR beta sequences to specific HLA alleles. In a later genetic analysis, a missense DCLRE1C variant was associated with V-gene and J-gene trimming of TCR beta chains, and the association was replicated in an independent cohort. A later analysis found that HLA-associated TCR beta chains were more clonally expanded and had lower generation probabilities than equally common non-associated chains.

Library construction relied on the immunoSEQ multiplex PCR assay. A mixture of 60 forward primers for TCR Vbeta segments and 13 reverse primers for TCR Jbeta segments was used in the multiplex PCR. The CDR3 region of rearranged TCR beta genes was amplified from genomic DNA with a multiplex PCR assay. The Illumina HiSeq System was used to sequence the amplified TCR beta libraries as 87-base-pair reads. Processing in the source paper ran as follows. In a later analysis, 77 million or so unique TCR beta chains were counted across the 500 to 850 repertoires, and approximately 11 million of these chains were shared by at least two donors. To remove PCR and sequencing errors, raw reads were error-corrected and collapsed into unique sequences using a nearest-neighbor algorithm that merged closely related sequences. Alignment of CDR3 sequences to IMGT reference sequences was used to assign V, D and J gene segments. For a sequence to be retained, a match of at least six nucleotides was required to both a V gene segment and a J gene segment. A rearrangement was called productive if the CDR3 had no stop codons and remained in frame with V and J, and every other rearrangement was called non-productive. Following IMGT convention, CDR3 was defined as the stretch from the second conserved V-encoded cysteine up to the conserved J-encoded phenylalanine. Sequences without an unambiguous match to a single V gene segment were excluded from the earlier analysis of about 630 of the donors. In an earlier analysis of approximately 590 of the donors, a V segment was called functional when productive rearrangements were above 56.7%, and segregating when the standard deviation between donors exceeded 5%. To diagnose cytomegalovirus status from the catalog of TCR beta chain sequences, a statistical classification framework was built. V and J gene assignment, in a later analysis, came from comparing TCR nucleotide sequences with IMGT/GENE-DB human TR gene sequences. Using the TCRdist pipeline, a later analysis assigned CDR3 sequences along with most-parsimonious VDJ recombination scenarios. In a later analysis, each TCR beta chain was defined by its CDR3 amino acid sequence together with its V-gene family, and reads without a unique V-gene family were excluded. In a later analysis, 450 to 600 highly shared, low-generation-probability nucleotide sequences were removed to address suspected cross-contamination and a sequencing artifact. A later analysis calculated a clonal expansion index for each public chain from normalized within-repertoire ranks of inferred template counts. Generation probabilities in a later analysis came from a VDJ recombination model fitted to out-of-frame rearrangements, and those results were checked against IGoR. In a later analysis, hypergeometric tests were used to score TCR-TCR, TCR-HLA and TCR-CMV co-occurrence, with a repertoire-size bias correction applied to TCR pairs. To estimate false discovery rates, a later analysis permuted the HLA or CMV assignments 20 times. A later analysis grouped co-occurring TCRs with DBSCAN, adding TCRdist sequence similarity when clustering within HLA-allele-positive subsets. Co-occurrence clustering excluded repertoires with fewer than 30,000 or more than 120,000 public chains, plus five with anomalous nucleotide sharing. TCRdb obtained this table from immuneACCESS and retained in-frame rearrangements with V and J assigned. These tables miss some clones; where compared with another copy, unresolved V genes account for less than half of the shortfall, and the remainder is unexplained. The V and J calls and clone size were taken over from that table, and D and trimming were inferred from the DNA. Across this sample there are about 190,000 clones, with about 77% seen only once. The top ten constitute approximately 5% of the sample.

This clone was seen a handful of times. Its antigen remains unidentified. Per-nucleotide qualities are absent, and no much larger clonotype sits a single base away. The cohort consisted of 670 or so healthy bone marrow donors. All cohort members were sampled while nominally healthy, although unrecorded immune exposures were likely present. The donor was CMV seropositive and was included in the group of about 290 seropositive cohort members. Each donor provided a peripheral blood sample, and peripheral blood mononuclear cells were used for TCR beta sequencing. The Qiagen DNeasy Blood Extraction Kit was used to extract genomic DNA from the blood cell samples. The sequenced sample was PBMCs. This TCR was sampled from a man younger than 40 in good health and CMV-seropositive.

The CDR3 in this case is CASSVAPTDYNEQFF. At the DNA level, the sequence is TGTGCCAGCAGCGTAGCCCCGACAGATTACAATGAGCAGTTCTTC. The sequence links TRBV9 to TRBJ2-1; the D gene is perhaps TRBD1, from 5 matching bases. Trimming costs V 0 bases and J 4 bases, and their ends lie 11 bases apart. Looking up the germline V gene yields CDR1 SGDLS and CDR2 YYNGEE. Including cysteine and phenylalanine, the CDR3 has 15 amino acids. Just the 45-base CDR3 DNA is kept, in frame starting at base 1. The full variable domain, completed from the reference TRBV9 and TRBJ2-1 proteins outside the CDR3, reads DSGVTQTPKHLITATGQRVTLRCSPRSGDLSVYWYQQSLDQGLQFLIQYYNGEERAKGNILERFSAQQFPDLHSELNLSSLELGDSALYFCASSVAPTDYNEQFFGPGTRLTVL.